Sequencing of this T cell receptor (beta chain) was carried out in a study of T-cell reconstitution after alpha-beta-depleted transplantation in children. During its preparation, the TCRbeta library received unique molecular identifiers. TCRdb called the PCR reads again in MiXCR, with one record for every CDR3 protein. The repertoire holds hundreds of thousands of distinct CDR3 sequences, more than 20% seen once, with 4% to 6% in the top ten. Study observations and caveats: The origin of alpha-beta T cells about two months after transplant was reportedly several hundred expanded graft clones. By one year post-transplant, T-cell counts and diversity largely arose from T cells that were newly produced. Diversity of TCRbeta at day 60 was high in some patients, arising from surviving recipient T cells and thymic progenitors.

Turning to this clonotype: Its antigen remains unknown.

V lost 7 bases, J lost 5 bases, and 11 bases lay in between. CDR1 is MDHEN, CDR2 SYDVKM, per germline. This CDR3 has 12 amino acids. This TCR derives from a female patient aged 2-15 years who had a stem cell transplant for congenital amegakaryocytic thrombocytopenia, so the T cells may come from the graft donor. The chain uses TRBV28 and TRBJ2-5; D remains unclear. The sequencing here drew on PBMCs, mostly from graft donor cells, taken 360 days after TCRalphabeta/CD19-depleted stem cell transplant. The CDR3 DNA is TGTGCCAGCATGGTCGGAATGGAGACCCAGTACTTC. This translates into CASMVGMETQYF.